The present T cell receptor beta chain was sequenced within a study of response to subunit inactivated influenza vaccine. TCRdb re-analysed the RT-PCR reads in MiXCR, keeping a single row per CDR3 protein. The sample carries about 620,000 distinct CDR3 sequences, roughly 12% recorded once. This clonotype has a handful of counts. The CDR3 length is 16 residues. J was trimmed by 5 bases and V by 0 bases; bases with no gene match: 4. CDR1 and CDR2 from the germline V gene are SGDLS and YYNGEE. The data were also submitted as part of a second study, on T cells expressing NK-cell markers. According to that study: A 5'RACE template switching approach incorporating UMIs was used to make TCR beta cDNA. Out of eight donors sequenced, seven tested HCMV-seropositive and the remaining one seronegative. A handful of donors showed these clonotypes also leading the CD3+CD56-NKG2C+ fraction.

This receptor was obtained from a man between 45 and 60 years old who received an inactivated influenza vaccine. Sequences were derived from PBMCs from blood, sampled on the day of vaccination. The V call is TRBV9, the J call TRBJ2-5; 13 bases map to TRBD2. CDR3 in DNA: TGTGCCAGCAGCGTAGGGACTAGCGGGAGTAGGGAGACCCAGTACTTC. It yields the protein CASSVGTSGSRETQYF.